This T cell receptor (beta chain) was captured in a study of blood T cell repertoires in COVID-19. The protocol was immunoSEQ multiplex PCR, while the TCRdb copy is restricted to in-frame clones and leaves out a portion. The table has more than 200,000 clones, 70% to 90% seen once; the top ten hold over 2%. Trimming took off 2 bases at V and 5 bases at J, with 16 bases between the two ends. This CDR3 contains 15 residues. Looked up from germline, CDR1 is MNHEY and CDR2 is SMNVEV (reference sequence). The chain has TRBV27 and TRBJ2-7; a possible D gene is TRBD2 (6 bases). The source is a woman aged 45-59 years with acute or convalescent COVID-19. Sequences were obtained from peripheral blood. CDR3 DNA: TGTGCCAGCAGTTTAAGTCTCGGGGGATTCAACGAGCAGTACTTC. This encodes CASSLSLGGFNEQYF.